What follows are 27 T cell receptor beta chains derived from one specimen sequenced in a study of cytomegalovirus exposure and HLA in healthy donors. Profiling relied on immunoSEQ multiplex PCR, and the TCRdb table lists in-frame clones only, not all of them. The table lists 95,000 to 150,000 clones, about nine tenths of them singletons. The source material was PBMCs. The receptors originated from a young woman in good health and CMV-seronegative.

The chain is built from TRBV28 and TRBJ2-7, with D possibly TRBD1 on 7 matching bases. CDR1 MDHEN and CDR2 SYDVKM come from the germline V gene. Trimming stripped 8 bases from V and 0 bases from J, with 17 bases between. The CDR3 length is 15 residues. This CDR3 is CASAGQTWGSYEQYF. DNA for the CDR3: TGTGCCAGCGCGGGACAGACCTGGGGCTCCTACGAGCAGTACTTC.

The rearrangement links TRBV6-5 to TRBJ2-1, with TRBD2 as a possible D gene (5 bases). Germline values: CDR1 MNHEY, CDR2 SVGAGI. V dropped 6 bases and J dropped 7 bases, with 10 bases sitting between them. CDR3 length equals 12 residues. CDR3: CASSSDWNEQFF. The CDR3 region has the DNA TGTGCCAGCAGCTCGGACTGGAATGAGCAGTTCTTC.

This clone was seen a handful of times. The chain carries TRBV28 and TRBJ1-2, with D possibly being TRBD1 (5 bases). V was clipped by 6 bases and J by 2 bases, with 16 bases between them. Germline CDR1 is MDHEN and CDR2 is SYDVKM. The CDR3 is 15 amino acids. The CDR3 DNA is TGTGCCAGCAGCCCTGCGGGGACGGCAAACTATGGCTACACCTTC. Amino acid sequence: CASSPAGTANYGYTF.

The CDR3 nucleotides read TGTGCCAGTAGTCCGCGGCGGGCCTTGAACACTGAAGCTTTCTTT. Translating it yields CASSPRRALNTEAFF. The rearrangement uses TRBV19 and TRBJ1-1; D remains ambiguous. Germline-derived CDR1 and CDR2 are LNHDA and SQIVND (reference sequence). The V gene lost 5 bases and the J gene lost 0 bases, with 13 bases spanning the gap. The CDR3 covers 15 residues.

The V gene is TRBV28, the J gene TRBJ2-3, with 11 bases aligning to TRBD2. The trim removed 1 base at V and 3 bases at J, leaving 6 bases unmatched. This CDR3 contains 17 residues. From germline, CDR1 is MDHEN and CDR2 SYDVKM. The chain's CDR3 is CASSLYGLAGRTDTQYF. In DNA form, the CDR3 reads TGTGCCAGCAGTTTATACGGACTAGCGGGCCGAACAGATACGCAGTATTTT.

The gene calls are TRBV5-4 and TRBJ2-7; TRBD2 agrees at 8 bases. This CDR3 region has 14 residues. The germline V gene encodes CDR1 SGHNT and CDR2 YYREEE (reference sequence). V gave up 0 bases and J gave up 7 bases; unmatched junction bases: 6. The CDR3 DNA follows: TGTGCCAGCAGCTTGGCGGGAGGGCCTTTAGAGCAGTACTTC. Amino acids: CASSLAGGPLEQYF. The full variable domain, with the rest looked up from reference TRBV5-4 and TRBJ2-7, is ETGVTQSPTHLIKTRGQQVTLRCSSQSGHNTVSWYQQALGQGPQFIFQYYREEENGRGNFPPRFSGLQFPNYSSELNVNALELDDSALYLCASSLAGGPLEQYFGPGTRLTVT.

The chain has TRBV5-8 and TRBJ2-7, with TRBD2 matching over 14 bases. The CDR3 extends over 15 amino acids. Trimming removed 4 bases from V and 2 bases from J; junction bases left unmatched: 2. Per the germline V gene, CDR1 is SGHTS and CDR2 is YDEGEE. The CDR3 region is CASSAGLAGAYEQYF. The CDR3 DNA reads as TGTGCCAGCAGCGCGGGACTAGCGGGAGCCTACGAGCAGTACTTC.

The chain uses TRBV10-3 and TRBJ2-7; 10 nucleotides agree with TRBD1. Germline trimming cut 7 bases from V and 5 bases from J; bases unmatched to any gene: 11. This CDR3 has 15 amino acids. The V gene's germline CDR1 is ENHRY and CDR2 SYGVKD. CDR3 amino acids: CAITSSGQGRDEQYF. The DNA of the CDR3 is TGTGCCATCACTTCCTCGGGACAGGGGAGGGACGAGCAGTACTTC.

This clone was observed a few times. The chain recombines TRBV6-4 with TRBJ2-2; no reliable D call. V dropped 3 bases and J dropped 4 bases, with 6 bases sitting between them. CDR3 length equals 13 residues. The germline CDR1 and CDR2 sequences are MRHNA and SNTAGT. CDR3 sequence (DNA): TGTGCCAGCAGTGAGAGTGGCACCGGGGAGCTGTTTTTT. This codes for CASSESGTGELFF.

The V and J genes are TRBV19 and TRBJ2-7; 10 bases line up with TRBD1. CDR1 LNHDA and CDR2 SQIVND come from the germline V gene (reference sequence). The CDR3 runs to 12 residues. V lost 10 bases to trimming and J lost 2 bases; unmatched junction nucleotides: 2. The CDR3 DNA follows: TGTGCCACCGGGACAGGGGCCTACGAGCAGTACTTC. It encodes CATGTGAYEQYF.

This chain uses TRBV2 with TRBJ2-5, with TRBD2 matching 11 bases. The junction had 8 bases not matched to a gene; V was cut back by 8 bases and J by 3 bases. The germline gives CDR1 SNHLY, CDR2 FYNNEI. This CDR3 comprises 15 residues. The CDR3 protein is CASVPLAGAEETQYF. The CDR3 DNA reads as TGTGCCAGCGTTCCACTAGCGGGAGCGGAAGAGACCCAGTACTTC.

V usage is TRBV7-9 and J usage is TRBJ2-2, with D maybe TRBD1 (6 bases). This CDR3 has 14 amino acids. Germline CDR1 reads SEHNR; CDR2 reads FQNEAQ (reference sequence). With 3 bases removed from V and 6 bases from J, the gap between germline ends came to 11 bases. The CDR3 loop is CASSLAGVAGELFF. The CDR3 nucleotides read TGTGCCAGCAGCTTGGCAGGGGTAGCCGGGGAGCTGTTTTTT. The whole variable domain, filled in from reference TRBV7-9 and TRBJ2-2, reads DTGVSQNPRHKITKRGQNVTFRCDPISEHNRLYWYRQTLGQGPEFLTYFQNEAQLEKSRLLSDRFSAERPKGSFSTLEIQRTEQGDSAMYLCASSLAGVAGELFFGEGSRLTVL.

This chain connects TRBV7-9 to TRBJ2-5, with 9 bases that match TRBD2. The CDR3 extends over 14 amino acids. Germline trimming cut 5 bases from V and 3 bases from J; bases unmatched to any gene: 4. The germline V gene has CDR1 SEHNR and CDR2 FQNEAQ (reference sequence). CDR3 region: CASSQGLAEETQYF. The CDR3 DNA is TGTGCCAGCAGCCAGGGACTAGCAGAAGAGACCCAGTACTTC. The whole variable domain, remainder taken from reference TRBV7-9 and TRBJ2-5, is DTGVSQNPRHKITKRGQNVTFRCDPISEHNRLYWYRQTLGQGPEFLTYFQNEAQLEKSRLLSDRFSAERPKGSFSTLEIQRTEQGDSAMYLCASSQGLAEETQYFGPGTRLLVL.

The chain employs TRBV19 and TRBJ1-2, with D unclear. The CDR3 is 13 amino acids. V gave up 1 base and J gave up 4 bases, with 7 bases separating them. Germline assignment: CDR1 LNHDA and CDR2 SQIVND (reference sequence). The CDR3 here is CASSIGRSYGYTF. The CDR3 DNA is TGTGCCAGTAGTATAGGCAGGTCCTATGGCTACACCTTC.

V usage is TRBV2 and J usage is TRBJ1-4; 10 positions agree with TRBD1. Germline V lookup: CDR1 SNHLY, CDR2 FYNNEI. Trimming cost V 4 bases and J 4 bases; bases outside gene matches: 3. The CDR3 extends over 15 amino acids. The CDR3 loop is CASSGDRGINEKLFF. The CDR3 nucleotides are TGTGCCAGCAGTGGGGACAGGGGCATTAATGAAAAACTGTTTTTT.

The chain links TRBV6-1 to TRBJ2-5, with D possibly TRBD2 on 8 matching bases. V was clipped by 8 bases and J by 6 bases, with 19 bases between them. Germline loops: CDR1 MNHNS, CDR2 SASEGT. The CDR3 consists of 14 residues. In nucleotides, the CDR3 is TGTGCCAGCCGGGAGGGGGCCCCTGTGCAGACCCAGTACTTC. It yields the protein CASREGAPVQTQYF.

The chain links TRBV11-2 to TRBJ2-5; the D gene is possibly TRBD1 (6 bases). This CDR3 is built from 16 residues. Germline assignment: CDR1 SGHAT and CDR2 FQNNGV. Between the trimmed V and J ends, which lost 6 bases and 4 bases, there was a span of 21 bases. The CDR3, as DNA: TGTGCCAGCAGGTTCGGGACACCGGTTGTCCCAGAGACCCAGTACTTC. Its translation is CASRFGTPVVPETQYF.

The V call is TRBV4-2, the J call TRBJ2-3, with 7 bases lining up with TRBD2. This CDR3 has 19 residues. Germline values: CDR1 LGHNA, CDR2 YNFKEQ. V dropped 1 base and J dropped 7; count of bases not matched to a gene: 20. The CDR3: CASSQVNTASGRVRHTQYF. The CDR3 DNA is TGTGCCAGCAGCCAAGTCAATACAGCTAGCGGCCGTGTTCGTCATACGCAGTATTTT.

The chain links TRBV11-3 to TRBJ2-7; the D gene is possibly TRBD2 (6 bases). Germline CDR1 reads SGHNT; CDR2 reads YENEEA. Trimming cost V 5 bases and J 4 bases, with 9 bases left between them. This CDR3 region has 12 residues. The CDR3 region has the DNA TGTGCCAGCAGCCCAGGGACTTACGAGCAGTACTTC. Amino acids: CASSPGTYEQYF.

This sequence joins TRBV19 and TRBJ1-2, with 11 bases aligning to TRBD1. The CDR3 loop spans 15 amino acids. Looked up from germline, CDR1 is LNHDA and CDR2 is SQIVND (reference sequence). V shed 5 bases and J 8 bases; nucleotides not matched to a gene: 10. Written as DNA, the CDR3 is TGTGCCAGTAGTCCCGCCGGACAGGGGGCTTTAGGCTACACCTTC. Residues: CASSPAGQGALGYTF.

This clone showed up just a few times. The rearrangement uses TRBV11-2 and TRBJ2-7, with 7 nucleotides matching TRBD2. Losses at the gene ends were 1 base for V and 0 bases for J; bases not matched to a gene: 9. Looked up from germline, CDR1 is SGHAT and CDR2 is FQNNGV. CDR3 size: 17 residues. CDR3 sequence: CASSLGPNGLGSYEQYF. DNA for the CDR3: TGTGCCAGCAGCTTAGGGCCGAACGGACTAGGCTCCTACGAGCAGTACTTC.

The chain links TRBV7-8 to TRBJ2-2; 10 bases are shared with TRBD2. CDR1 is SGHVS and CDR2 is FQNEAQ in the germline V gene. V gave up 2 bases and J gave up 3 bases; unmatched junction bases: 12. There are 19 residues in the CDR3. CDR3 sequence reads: CASSLRVQREGRDTGELFF. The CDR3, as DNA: TGTGCCAGCAGCTTAAGGGTCCAGCGGGAGGGCCGGGACACCGGGGAGCTGTTTTTT.

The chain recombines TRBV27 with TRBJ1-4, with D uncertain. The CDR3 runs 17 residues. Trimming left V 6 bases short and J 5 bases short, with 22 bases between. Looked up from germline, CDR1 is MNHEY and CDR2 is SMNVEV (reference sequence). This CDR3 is CASRSGGRSSSNEKLFF. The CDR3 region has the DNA TGTGCCAGCAGGTCCGGTGGCAGGTCGTCATCGAATGAAAAACTGTTTTTT.

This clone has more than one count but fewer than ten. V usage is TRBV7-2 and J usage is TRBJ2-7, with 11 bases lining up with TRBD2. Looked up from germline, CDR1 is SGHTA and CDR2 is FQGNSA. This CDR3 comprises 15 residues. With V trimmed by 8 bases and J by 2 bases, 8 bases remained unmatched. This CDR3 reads CASAPLAGVTYEQYF. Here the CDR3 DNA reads TGTGCCAGCGCTCCACTAGCGGGAGTGACCTACGAGCAGTACTTC.

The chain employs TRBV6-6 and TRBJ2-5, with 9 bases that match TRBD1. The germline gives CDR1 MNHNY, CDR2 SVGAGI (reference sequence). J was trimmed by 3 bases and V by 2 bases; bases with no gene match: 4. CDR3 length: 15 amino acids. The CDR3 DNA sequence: TGTGCCAGCAGTTACGACAGGGGGTGGGAAGAGACCCAGTACTTC. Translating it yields CASSYDRGWEETQYF.

The CDR3 DNA reads TGTGCCACCTCCCCAGGGTATGGCTACACCTTC. Residues: CATSPGYGYTF. The genes are TRBV6-5 and TRBJ1-2; D is perhaps TRBD1 (5 bases). Trimming shortened V by 10 bases and J by 5 bases, and 11 bases separated the two germline ends. Germline V gives CDR1 MNHEY, CDR2 SVGAGI. The CDR3 consists of 11 residues.

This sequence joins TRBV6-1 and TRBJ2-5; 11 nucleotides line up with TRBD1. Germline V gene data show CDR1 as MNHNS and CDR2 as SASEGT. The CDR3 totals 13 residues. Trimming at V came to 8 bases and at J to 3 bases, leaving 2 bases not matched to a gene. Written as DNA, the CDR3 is TGTGCCAGCCTGGGACAGGGGGAAGAGACCCAGTACTTC. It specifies CASLGQGEETQYF.